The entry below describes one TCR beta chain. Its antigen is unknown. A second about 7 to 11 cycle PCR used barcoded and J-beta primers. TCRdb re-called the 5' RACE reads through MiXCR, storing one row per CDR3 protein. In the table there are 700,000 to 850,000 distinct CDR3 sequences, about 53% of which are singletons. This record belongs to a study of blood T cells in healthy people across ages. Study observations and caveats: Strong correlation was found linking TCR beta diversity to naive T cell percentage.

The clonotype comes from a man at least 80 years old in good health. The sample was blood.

CDR3 nucleotides: TGTGCCAGCAGCTTACAGGAGAGCTCCTACAATGGGCAGTACTTC. Translating it yields CASSLQESSYNGQYF. The J gene is TRBJ2-5, the V gene TRBV7-9; D is uncertain. V lost 2 bases to trimming and J lost 11 bases, with 21 bases between them. CDR3 size: 15 residues. The germline gives CDR1 SEHNR, CDR2 FQNEAQ (reference sequence). Supplemented by reference TRBV7-9 and TRBJ2-5, the full variable domain reads DTGVSQNPRHKITKRGQNVTFRCDPISEHNRLYWYRQTLGQGPEFLTYFQNEAQLEKSRLLSDRFSAERPKGSFSTLEIQRTEQGDSAMYLCASSLQESSYNGQYFGPGTRLLVL.